This T cell receptor (beta chain) was obtained from a study of blood T cell dynamics during melanoma immunotherapy. Study context: Patients with metastatic melanoma got pembrolizumab or nivolumab-ipilimumab as first-line care.

A fixed DNA input of 300 to 350 ng was used per bulk PBMC sample. This table comes from immunoSEQ multiplex PCR, and its TCRdb copy is limited to in-frame clones, with some not included. Here the sample spans roughly 15,000 clones, around nine tenths being singletons. Study outcomes and limitations: Unlike progressors, later disease-control patients had W3 repertoires gaining clonality or diversity.

The ends lost 3 bases at V and 7 bases at J; junction bases unmatched: 6. CDR3 size: 15 residues. Per the germline V gene, CDR1 is SGHRS and CDR2 is YFSETQ. Time point described: week 3, after first cycle of checkpoint inhibitor. Patients had no prior systemic cancer treatment, immunosuppressants or other active cancers. In regard to this clone: Its antigen is as yet unknown.

The V call is TRBV5-1, the J call TRBJ2-1; 11 nucleotides align to TRBD1. The source was blood, collected from a patient treated with checkpoint blockade. This sequence was found in a human donor with melanoma. CDR3 DNA: TGCGCCAGCAGCTCTGGAGGACAGGGGGCGAATGAGCAGTTCTTC. Protein product: CASSSGGQGANEQFF.